Following are 25 T cell receptor beta chains from one sample sequenced in a study of beta chain features in type 1 diabetes. Study observations and caveats: Type 1 diabetes patients had TCRB CDR3s that were shorter (moderately but significantly so) in all four CD4+ subsets.

As every portion of the isolated RNA was reverse transcribed, the sequencing read expressed TCRB transcripts. Profiled with immunoSEQ multiplex PCR; TCRdb holds only in-frame clones, not every one. This table has about 340,000 clones, about 13% appearing once. No antigen is known for these receptors. Sequences were obtained from naive CD4+ T cells from blood. These TCRs come from a woman aged 18-35 years with type 1 diabetes.

This clone was seen only a few times. The chain joins TRBV29-1 to TRBJ1-4; D gene ambiguous. CDR3 length: 14 amino acids. Trimming removed 3 bases at V and 7 bases at J, with 15 bases between. The germline V gene encodes CDR1 SQVTM and CDR2 ANQGSEA. In DNA form, the CDR3 reads TGCAGCGTTGATTGCAGGAAGTATTGTGAAAAACTGTTTTTT. This encodes CSVDCRKYCEKLFF.

The rearrangement joins TRBV6-6 to TRBJ2-7, with D maybe TRBD1 (7 bases). The germline V and J ends were trimmed by 5 bases and 5 bases, with 13 bases remaining between them. The CDR3 consists of 13 residues. Germline V CDR1 and CDR2: MNHNY, SVGAGI (reference sequence). The CDR3 region is CASSRQGGHEQYV. The CDR3 nucleotides read TGTGCCAGCAGTCGACAGGGAGGCCACGAGCAGTACGTC.

J is TRBJ2-1 and V is TRBV4-3; D might be TRBD2 (5 bases). This CDR3 has 14 amino acids. CDR1 and CDR2 (germline): LGHNA, YSLEER. V was trimmed by 0 bases and J by 12 bases, leaving 15 bases between them. The CDR3 is CASSQDRGRLPQFF. Written as DNA, the CDR3 is TGCGCCAGCAGCCAAGATCGCGGGCGGCTCCCGCAGTTCTTC.

This clone was observed a handful of times. The chain links TRBV30 to TRBJ1-1; 12 nucleotides agree with TRBD1. The CDR3 runs to 15 residues. V gave up 2 bases and J gave up 10 bases; unmatched junction bases: 11. Germline CDR1 is GTSNPN and CDR2 is SVGIG (reference sequence). In DNA form, the CDR3 reads TGTGCCTGGAGTCCCATGGGACAGGGGGCGGCGGGAGCTTTCTTT. This encodes CAWSPMGQGAAGAFF.

CDR3 residues: CASSNIAGWVDTQYF. The CDR3 nucleotides are TGTGCCAGTAGTAACATAGCGGGATGGGTAGATACGCAGTATTTT. The J gene is TRBJ2-3, the V gene TRBV19; 8 bases line up with TRBD2. V shed 4 bases and J 5 bases; nucleotides not matched to a gene: 8. CDR1 and CDR2 from the germline V gene are LNHDA and SQIVND (reference sequence). The CDR3 consists of 15 residues.

In its sample, this clone was seen a few times. The V call is TRBV7-2, the J call TRBJ2-7, with 9 bases matching TRBD2. The CDR3 covers 15 residues. Germline V CDR1 and CDR2: SGHTA, FQGNSA. Trimming cost V 3 bases and J 2 bases; bases outside gene matches: 5. CDR3 sequence reads: CASSLGLAGTYEQYV. The DNA of the CDR3 is TGTGCCAGCAGCTTGGGTCTAGCGGGAACCTACGAGCAGTACGTC.

The V gene is TRBV18, the J gene TRBJ1-1; 7 positions agree with TRBD1. CDR1 KGHSH and CDR2 LQKENI come from the germline V gene. V trimming: 4 bases; J trimming: 5 bases; junction bases outside the gene matches: 10. The CDR3 length is 15 residues. The CDR3 sequence: CASSLAAQGYTEAFF. CDR3 coding DNA: TGTGCCAGCTCACTTGCCGCACAGGGGTATACTGAAGCTTTCTTT.

The table lists this clone with a few counts. The chain combines TRBV29-1 with TRBJ2-5; D is unresolved. The end of the DNA fits TRBJ2-7 better, so the J call may be wrong. Germline lookup yields CDR1 SQVTM and CDR2 ANQGSEA. This CDR3 has 11 residues. CDR3 in amino acids: CSVETVYEQYF. The CDR3 DNA follows: TGCAGCGTTGAAACCGTCTACGAGCAGTACTTC.

This clone showed up just a few times. The rearrangement uses TRBV28 and TRBJ1-1; 12 bases map to TRBD1. This CDR3 region has 18 residues. CDR1 and CDR2 from the germline V gene are MDHEN and SYDVKM. J was trimmed by 8 bases and V by 8 bases; bases with no gene match: 21. CDR3 in amino acids: CASPSGQGAEGPNSEAFF. The DNA of the CDR3 is TGTGCCAGCCCCTCGGGACAGGGGGCGGAGGGCCCAAACAGCGAAGCTTTCTTT.

The chain joins TRBV5-1 to TRBJ2-1, with D possibly being TRBD1 (5 bases). The length of the CDR3 is 17 residues. Between the trimmed V and J ends, which lost 2 bases and 6 bases, there was a span of 21 bases. The germline gives CDR1 SGHRS, CDR2 YFSETQ. This chain's CDR3 is CASSLLPTLDSLNEQFF. The CDR3 DNA is TGCGCCAGCAGCTTACTGCCAACCCTTGACAGTCTCAATGAGCAGTTCTTC.

This clone was detected a few times. The CDR3 reads CASSATGNTEAFF. The CDR3 DNA reads TGTGCCAGTAGTGCCACAGGGAACACTGAAGCTTTCTTT. The rearrangement links TRBV19 to TRBJ1-1, with TRBD1 as a possible D gene (5 bases). V lost 5 bases and J lost 1, with 8 bases in between. Germline V gene data show CDR1 as LNHDA and CDR2 as SQIVND (reference sequence). CDR3 size: 13 residues.

This clone was found a few times. The chain is built from TRBV7-2 and TRBJ2-5; D gene ambiguous. CDR1 is SGHTA, CDR2 FQGNSA, per germline. The CDR3 contains 14 residues. V was pared by 2 bases and J by 2 bases, with 9 bases between. CDR3 coding DNA: TGTGCCAGCAGCTTATACGGGTTACAAGAGACCCAGTACTTC. Encoded protein: CASSLYGLQETQYF.

This clone appeared a few times. The chain recombines TRBV11-2 with TRBJ2-1; 10 bases are shared with TRBD2. This CDR3 is built from 14 residues. From germline, CDR1 is SGHAT and CDR2 FQNNGV. With 6 bases clipped from V and 2 bases from J, the junction kept 1 base outside the gene matches. In DNA form, the CDR3 reads TGTGCCAGCAGACTAGCGGGAACCTACAATGAGCAGTTCTTC. Its protein product is CASRLAGTYNEQFF. The whole variable domain, remainder taken from reference TRBV11-2 and TRBJ2-1, is EAGVAQSPRYKIIEKRQSVAFWCNPISGHATLYWYQQILGQGPKLLIQFQNNGVVDDSQLPKDRFSAERLKGVDSTLKIQPAKLEDSAVYLCASRLAGTYNEQFFGPGTRLTVL.

The CDR3 nucleotides are TGTGCCAGCAGGCTAGCGGGCGCCCGGACAGATACGCAGTATTTT. Protein product: CASRLAGARTDTQYF. The chain uses TRBV7-2 and TRBJ2-3; 8 bases agree with TRBD2. V gave up 6 bases and J gave up 3 bases; unmatched junction bases: 8. Germline CDR1 reads SGHTA; CDR2 reads FQGNSA. The CDR3 runs to 15 residues.

The J gene is TRBJ1-2, the V gene TRBV11-3; 7 bases line up with TRBD1. The CDR3 extends over 13 amino acids. V lost 8 bases and J lost 2; bases outside the gene matches: 5. Germline loops: CDR1 SGHNT, CDR2 YENEEA. The CDR3 sequence is CASGPGQNYGYTF. CDR3 bases: TGTGCCAGCGGACCGGGACAGAACTATGGCTACACCTTC. The variable domain in full, completed from reference TRBV11-3 and TRBJ1-2, reads EAGVVQSPRYKIIEKKQPVAFWCNPISGHNTLYWYLQNLGQGPELLIRYENEEAVDDSQLPKDRFSAERLKGVDSTLKIQPAELGDSAVYLCASGPGQNYGYTFGSGTRLTVV.

The chain couples TRBV25-1 to TRBJ1-2, with D maybe TRBD1 (5 bases). The CDR3 sequence is 13 residues long. V lost 4 bases and J 0 bases, leaving 6 bases between the germline ends. The germline V gene encodes CDR1 MGHDK and CDR2 SYGVNS. The CDR3 sequence: CASSGQTNYGYTF. CDR3 nucleotides: TGTGCCAGCAGTGGACAGACTAACTATGGCTACACCTTC.

The rearrangement joins TRBV15 to TRBJ2-1; TRBD1 matches at 9 bases. The CDR3 contains 16 residues. Germline V gene sequence: CDR1 LNHNV, CDR2 YYDKDF (reference sequence). The V segment lost 1 base and the J segment 7 bases; nucleotides outside the gene matches: 8. The CDR3 reads CATSRVRTGVKNEQFF. The CDR3 DNA sequence: TGTGCCACCAGCAGAGTTCGGACAGGGGTTAAGAATGAGCAGTTCTTC.

Note on this clone: Other DNA sequences within the sample encode an identical CDR3. V usage is TRBV28 and J usage is TRBJ1-2; 12 bases line up with TRBD1. V lost 1 base and J lost 4; bases outside the gene matches: 1. Germline V gene lookup returns CDR1 MDHEN and CDR2 SYDVKM. The CDR3 sequence is 15 residues long. CDR3 in amino acids: CASSLSGQGAYGYTF. DNA for the CDR3: TGTGCCAGCAGTTTATCGGGACAGGGGGCCTATGGCTACACCTTC.

V gene TRBV7-9 combines with J gene TRBJ2-2; 7 bases align to TRBD2. Germline V lookup: CDR1 SEHNR, CDR2 FQNEAQ (reference sequence). The trim removed 5 bases at V and 1 base at J, leaving 7 bases unmatched. This CDR3 has 16 amino acids. The CDR3 bases are TGTGCCAGCAGCCTCCGGGTAGCGGGGAACACCGGGGAGCTGTTTTTT. Translated: CASSLRVAGNTGELFF.

This chain joins TRBV5-4 and TRBJ2-7; the D gene is possibly TRBD2 (6 bases). Trimming left V 6 bases short and J 0 bases short, with 10 bases between. CDR3 length: 13 amino acids. From germline, CDR1 is SGHNT and CDR2 YYREEE (reference sequence). The CDR3 DNA is TGTGCCAGCACCCAGGACTACTCCTACGAGCAGTACTTC. This encodes CASTQDYSYEQYF.

V and J are TRBV7-3 and TRBJ1-1; 10 bases match TRBD1. CDR3 length: 14 amino acids. CDR1 SGHTA and CDR2 FQGTGA come from the germline V gene. The junction had 9 bases not matched to a gene; V was cut back by 5 bases and J by 9 bases. The chain's CDR3 is CASSADRGLRQAFF. The CDR3 DNA is TGTGCCAGCAGCGCAGACAGGGGGCTCCGCCAAGCTTTCTTT.

V usage is TRBV7-9 and J usage is TRBJ2-3, with 10 bases matching TRBD2. This CDR3 is built from 16 residues. The germline V gene has CDR1 SEHNR and CDR2 FQNEAQ (reference sequence). V gave up 7 bases and J gave up 0 bases; unmatched junction bases: 7. The CDR3 loop reads CASTPGLADSTDTQYF. The DNA for the CDR3 is TGTGCCAGCACCCCCGGACTAGCGGACAGCACAGATACGCAGTATTTT. Filled out from reference TRBV7-9 and TRBJ2-3, the complete variable domain reads DTGVSQNPRHKITKRGQNVTFRCDPISEHNRLYWYRQTLGQGPEFLTYFQNEAQLEKSRLLSDRFSAERPKGSFSTLEIQRTEQGDSAMYLCASTPGLADSTDTQYFGPGTRLTVL.

The chain carries TRBV23-1 and TRBJ1-2; a weak D match, TRBD1 (5 bases). TRBV23-1 is recorded as an ORF, its role being uncertain. The V end was cut by 4 bases, the J end by 0 bases, with 12 bases between. The CDR3 has 15 residues. The CDR3 DNA follows: TGCGCCAGCAGTCCGCGGGACTTAGCTAACTATGGCTACACCTTC. Its protein product is CASSPRDLANYGYTF.

This clone has just one count. This chain uses TRBV6-1 with TRBJ1-5; 7 nucleotides agree with TRBD1. V shed 6 bases and J 5 bases; nucleotides not matched to a gene: 4. This CDR3 is 13 amino acids long. Germline values: CDR1 MNHNS, CDR2 SASEGT. The CDR3 sequence is CASRLTGDQPQHF. The CDR3, as DNA: TGTGCCAGCAGGCTCACAGGGGATCAGCCCCAGCATTTT.

The V and J genes are TRBV7-9 and TRBJ1-1; no clear D. Per the germline V gene, CDR1 is SEHNR and CDR2 is FQNEAQ (reference sequence). The CDR3 covers 11 residues. Trimming pared 1 base from V and 10 bases from J, leaving 7 bases between. CDR3 in DNA: TGTGCCAGCAGCTTAGATTCGGGAGCTTTCTTT. Translation: CASSLDSGAFF.